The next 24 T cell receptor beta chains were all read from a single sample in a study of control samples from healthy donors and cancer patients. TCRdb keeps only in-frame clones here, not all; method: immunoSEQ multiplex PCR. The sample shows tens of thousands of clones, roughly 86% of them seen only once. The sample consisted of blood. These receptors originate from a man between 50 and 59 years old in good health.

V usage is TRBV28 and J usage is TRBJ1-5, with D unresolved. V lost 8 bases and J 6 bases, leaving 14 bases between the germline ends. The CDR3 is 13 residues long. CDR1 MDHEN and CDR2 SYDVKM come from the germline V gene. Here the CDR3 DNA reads TGTGCCAGCCTGATTGGGGAAGGTCAGCCCCAGCATTTT. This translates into CASLIGEGQPQHF.

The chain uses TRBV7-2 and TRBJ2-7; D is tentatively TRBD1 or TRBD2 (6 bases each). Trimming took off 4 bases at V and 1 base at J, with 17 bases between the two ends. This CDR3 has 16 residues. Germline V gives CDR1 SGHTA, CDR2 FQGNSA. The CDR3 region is CASSSGRGVRSYEQYF. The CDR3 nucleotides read TGTGCCAGCAGCTCAGGTAGGGGGGTCCGATCCTACGAGCAGTACTTC.

The CDR3: CASRPTGLVETQYF. Here the CDR3 DNA reads TGTGCCAGCAGACCTACCGGACTAGTCGAGACCCAGTACTTC. The chain is built from TRBV2 and TRBJ2-5, with 7 bases fitting TRBD2. The CDR3 consists of 14 residues. Germline CDR1 and CDR2: SNHLY and FYNNEI. Germline trimming cut 6 bases from V and 5 bases from J; bases unmatched to any gene: 9.

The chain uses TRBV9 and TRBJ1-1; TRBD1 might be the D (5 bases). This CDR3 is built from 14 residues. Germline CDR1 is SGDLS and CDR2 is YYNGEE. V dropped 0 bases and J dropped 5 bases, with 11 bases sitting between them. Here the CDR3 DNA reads TGTGCCAGCAGCGTAGATGGGACGGCTACTGAAGCTTTCTTT. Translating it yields CASSVDGTATEAFF.

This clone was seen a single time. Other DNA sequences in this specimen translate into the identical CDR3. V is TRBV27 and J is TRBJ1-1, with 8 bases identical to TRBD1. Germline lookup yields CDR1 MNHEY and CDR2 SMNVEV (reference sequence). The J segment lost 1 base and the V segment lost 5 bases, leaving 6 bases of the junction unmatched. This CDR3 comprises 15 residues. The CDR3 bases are TGTGCCAGCAGTCCCGGACAGGGCCAGAACACTGAAGCTTTCTTT. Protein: CASSPGQGQNTEAFF.

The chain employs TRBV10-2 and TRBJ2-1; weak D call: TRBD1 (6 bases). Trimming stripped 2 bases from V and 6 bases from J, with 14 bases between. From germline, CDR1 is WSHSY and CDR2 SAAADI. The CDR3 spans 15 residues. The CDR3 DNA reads TGCGCCAGCAGTGAGGGGGGCAGGGCAGGCAATGAGCAGTTCTTC. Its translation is CASSEGGRAGNEQFF.

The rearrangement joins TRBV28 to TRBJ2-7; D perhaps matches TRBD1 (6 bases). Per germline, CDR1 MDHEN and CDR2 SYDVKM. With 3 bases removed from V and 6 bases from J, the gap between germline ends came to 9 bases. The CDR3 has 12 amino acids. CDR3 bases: TGTGCCAGCAGTTTCGTGGGGGCCGAGCAGTACGTC. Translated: CASSFVGAEQYV.

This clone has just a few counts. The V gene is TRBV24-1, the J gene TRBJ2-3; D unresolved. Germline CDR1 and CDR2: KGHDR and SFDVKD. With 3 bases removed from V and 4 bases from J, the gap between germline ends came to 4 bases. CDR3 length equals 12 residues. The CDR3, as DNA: TGTGCCACCAGTGATAGGCCAGATACGCAGTATTTT. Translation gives CATSDRPDTQYF.

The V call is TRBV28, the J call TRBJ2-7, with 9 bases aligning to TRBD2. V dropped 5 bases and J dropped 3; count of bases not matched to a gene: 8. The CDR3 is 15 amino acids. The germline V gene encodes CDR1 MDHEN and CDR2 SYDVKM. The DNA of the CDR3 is TGTGCCAGCAGTCCTGTCGGGACTAGCAACTACGAGCAGTACTTC. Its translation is CASSPVGTSNYEQYF.

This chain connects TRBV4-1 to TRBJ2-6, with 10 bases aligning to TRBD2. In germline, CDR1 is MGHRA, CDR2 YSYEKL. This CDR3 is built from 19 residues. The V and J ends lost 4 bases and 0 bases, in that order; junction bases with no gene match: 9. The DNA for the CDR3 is TGCGCCAGCAGCCCAGCAGCGGGAGGGGGGATCTCTGGGGCCAACGTCCTGACTTTC. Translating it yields CASSPAAGGGISGANVLTF.

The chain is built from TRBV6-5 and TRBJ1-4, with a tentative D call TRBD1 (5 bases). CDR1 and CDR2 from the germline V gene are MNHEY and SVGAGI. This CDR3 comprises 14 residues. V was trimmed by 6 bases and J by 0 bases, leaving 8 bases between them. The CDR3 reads CASRDSTTNEKLFF. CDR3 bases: TGTGCCAGCAGAGACAGTACAACTAATGAAAAACTGTTTTTT.

The CDR3 reads CASSRGGAHQPQHF. CDR3 nucleotide sequence: TGTGCCAGCAGCCGTGGGGGGGCTCATCAGCCCCAGCATTTT. The chain recombines TRBV6-1 with TRBJ1-5, with TRBD1 as a possible D gene (6 bases). The CDR3 has 14 amino acids. Looked up from germline, CDR1 is MNHNS and CDR2 is SASEGT. Trimming took 6 bases from V and 5 from J, leaving 14 bases between them.

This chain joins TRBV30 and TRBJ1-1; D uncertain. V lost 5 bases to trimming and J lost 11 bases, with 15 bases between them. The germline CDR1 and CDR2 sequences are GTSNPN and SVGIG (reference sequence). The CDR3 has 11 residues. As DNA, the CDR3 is TGTGCCTGGGGAGGGAGCTCCGCGGCTTTCTTT. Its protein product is CAWGGSSAAFF.

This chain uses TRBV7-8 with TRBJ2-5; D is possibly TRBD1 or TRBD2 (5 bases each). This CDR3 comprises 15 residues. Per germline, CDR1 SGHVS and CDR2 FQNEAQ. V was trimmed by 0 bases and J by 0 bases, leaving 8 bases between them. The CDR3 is CASSLAGTHQETQYF. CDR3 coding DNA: TGTGCCAGCAGCTTAGCGGGGACCCACCAAGAGACCCAGTACTTC.

The CDR3 coding sequence is TGTGCCAGCAGCTTACTCGGCAGGGGAATTGATGGCTACACCTTC. It specifies CASSLLGRGIDGYTF. V and J are TRBV11-3 and TRBJ1-2; possibly TRBD1 for D (6 bases). The CDR3 runs to 15 residues. The V gene's germline CDR1 is SGHNT and CDR2 YENEEA. Trimming cost V 2 bases and J 6 bases, with 16 bases left between them.

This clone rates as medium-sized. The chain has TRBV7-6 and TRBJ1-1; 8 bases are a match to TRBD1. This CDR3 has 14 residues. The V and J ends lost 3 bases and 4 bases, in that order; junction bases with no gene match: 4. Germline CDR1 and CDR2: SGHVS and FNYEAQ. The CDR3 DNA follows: TGTGCCAGCAGCTTGCAGGGGGCGTCCACTGAAGCTTTCTTT. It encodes CASSLQGASTEAFF.

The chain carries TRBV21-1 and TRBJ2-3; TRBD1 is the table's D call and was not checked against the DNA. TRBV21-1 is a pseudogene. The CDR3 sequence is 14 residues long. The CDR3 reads CASRMTESTDTQYF. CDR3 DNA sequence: TGTGCCAGCAGAATGACAGAATCGACAGATACGCAGTATTTT.

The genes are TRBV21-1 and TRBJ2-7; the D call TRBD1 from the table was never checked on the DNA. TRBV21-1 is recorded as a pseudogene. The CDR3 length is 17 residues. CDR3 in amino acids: CASSKREEGAPSYEQYV. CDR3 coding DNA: TGTGCCAGCAGCAAACGTGAAGAGGGGGCCCCGTCCTACGAGCAGTACGTC.

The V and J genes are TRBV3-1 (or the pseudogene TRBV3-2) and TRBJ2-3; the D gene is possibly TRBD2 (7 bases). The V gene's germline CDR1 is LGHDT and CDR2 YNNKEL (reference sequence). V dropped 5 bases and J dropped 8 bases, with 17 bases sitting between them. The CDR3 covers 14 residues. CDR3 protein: CASSSLGEGGTQYF. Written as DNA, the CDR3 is TGTGCCAGCAGCTCCCTGGGGGAGGGGGGTACGCAGTATTTT.

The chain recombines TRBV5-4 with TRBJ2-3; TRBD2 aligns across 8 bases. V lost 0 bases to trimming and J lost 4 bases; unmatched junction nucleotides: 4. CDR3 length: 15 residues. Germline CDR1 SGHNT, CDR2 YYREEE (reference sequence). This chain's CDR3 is CASSLAGGQSDTQYF. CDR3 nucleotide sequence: TGTGCCAGCAGCTTGGCGGGGGGGCAGTCAGATACGCAGTATTTT.

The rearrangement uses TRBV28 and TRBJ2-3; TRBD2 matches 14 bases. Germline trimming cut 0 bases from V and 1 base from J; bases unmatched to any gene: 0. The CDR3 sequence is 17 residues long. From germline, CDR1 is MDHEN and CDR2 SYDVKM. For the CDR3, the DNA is TGTGCCAGCAGTTTATGGGGACTAGCGGGGGGCACAGATACGCAGTATTTT. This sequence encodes CASSLWGLAGGTDTQYF.

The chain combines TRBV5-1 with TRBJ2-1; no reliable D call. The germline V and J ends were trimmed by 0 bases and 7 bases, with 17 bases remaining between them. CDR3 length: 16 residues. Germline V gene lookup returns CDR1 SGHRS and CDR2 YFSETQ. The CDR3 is CASSLGGFGSVNEQFF. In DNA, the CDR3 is TGCGCCAGCAGCTTGGGGGGATTCGGATCTGTAAATGAGCAGTTCTTC.

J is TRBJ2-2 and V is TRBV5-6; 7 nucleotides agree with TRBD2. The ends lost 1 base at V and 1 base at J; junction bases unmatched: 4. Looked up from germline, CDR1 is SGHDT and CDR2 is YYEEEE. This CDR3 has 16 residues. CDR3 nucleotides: TGTGCCAGCAGCTTGCGGGCTAGCGGGAACACCGGGGAGCTGTTTTTT. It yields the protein CASSLRASGNTGELFF. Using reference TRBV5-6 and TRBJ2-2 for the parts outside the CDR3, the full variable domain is DAGVTQSPTHLIKTRGQQVTLRCSPKSGHDTVSWYQQALGQGPQFIFQYYEEEERQRGNFPDRFSGHQFPNYSSELNVNALLLGDSALYLCASSLRASGNTGELFFGEGSRLTVL.

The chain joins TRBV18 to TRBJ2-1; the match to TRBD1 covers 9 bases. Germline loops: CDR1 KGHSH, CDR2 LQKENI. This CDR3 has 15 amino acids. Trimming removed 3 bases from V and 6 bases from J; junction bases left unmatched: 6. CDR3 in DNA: TGTGCCAGCTCACCCGGGACAGGGTCCCCCAATGAGCAGTTCTTC. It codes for CASSPGTGSPNEQFF. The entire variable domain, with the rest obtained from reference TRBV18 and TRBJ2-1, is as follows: NAGVMQNPRHLVRRRGQEARLRCSPMKGHSHVYWYRQLPEEGLKFMVYLQKENIIDESGMPKERFSAEFPKEGPSILRIQQVVRGDSAAYFCASSPGTGSPNEQFFGPGTRLTVL.